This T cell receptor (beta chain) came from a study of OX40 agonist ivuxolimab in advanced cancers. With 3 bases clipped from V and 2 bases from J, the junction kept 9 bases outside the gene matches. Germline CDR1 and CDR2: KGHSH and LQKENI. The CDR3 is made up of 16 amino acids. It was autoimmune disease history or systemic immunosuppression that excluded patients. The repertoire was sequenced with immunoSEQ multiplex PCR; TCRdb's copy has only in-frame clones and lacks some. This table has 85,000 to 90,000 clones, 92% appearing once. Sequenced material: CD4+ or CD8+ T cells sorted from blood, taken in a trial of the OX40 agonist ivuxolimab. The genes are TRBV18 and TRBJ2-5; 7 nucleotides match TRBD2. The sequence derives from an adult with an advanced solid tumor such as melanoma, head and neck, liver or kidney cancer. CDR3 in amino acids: CASSPNLAATQETQYF. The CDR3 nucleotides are TGTGCCAGCTCACCGAATCTAGCGGCCACACAAGAGACCCAGTACTTC.